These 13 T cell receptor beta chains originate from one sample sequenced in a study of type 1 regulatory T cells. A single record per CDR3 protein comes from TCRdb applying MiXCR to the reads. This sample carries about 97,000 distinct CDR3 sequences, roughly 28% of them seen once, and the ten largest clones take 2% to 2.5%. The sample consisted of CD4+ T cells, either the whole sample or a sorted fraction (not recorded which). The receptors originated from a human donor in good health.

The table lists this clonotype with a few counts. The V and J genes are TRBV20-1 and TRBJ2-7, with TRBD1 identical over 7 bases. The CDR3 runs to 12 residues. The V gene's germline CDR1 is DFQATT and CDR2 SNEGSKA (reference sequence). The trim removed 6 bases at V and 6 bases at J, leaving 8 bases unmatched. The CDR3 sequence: CSAPDRSVEQYF. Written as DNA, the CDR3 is TGCAGTGCACCGGACAGGTCTGTCGAGCAGTACTTC.

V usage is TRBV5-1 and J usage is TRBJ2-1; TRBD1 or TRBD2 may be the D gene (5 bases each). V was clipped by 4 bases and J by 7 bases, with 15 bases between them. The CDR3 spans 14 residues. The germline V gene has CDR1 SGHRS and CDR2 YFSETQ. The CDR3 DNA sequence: TGCGCCAGCAGCATCAAAGACGGGGCTAATGAGCAGTTCTTC. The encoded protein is CASSIKDGANEQFF.

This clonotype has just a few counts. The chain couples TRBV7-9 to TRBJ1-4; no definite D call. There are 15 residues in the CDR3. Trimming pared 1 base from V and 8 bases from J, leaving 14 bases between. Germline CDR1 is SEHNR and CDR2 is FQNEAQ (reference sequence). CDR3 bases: TGTGCCAGCAGCTTAGGGGCAGTTGGGAGAGAAAAACTGTTTTTT. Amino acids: CASSLGAVGREKLFF.

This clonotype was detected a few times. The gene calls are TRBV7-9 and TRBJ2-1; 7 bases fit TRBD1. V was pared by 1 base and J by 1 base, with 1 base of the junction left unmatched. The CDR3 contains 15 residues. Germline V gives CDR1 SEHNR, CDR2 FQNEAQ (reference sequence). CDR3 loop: CASSLEGASYNEQFF. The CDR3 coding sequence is TGTGCCAGCAGCTTAGAGGGGGCTTCCTACAATGAGCAGTTCTTC.

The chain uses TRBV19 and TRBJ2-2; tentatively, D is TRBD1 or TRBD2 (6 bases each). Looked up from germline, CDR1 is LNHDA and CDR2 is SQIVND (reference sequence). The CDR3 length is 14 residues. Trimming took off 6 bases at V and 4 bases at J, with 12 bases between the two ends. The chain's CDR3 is CASRVGGSTGELFF. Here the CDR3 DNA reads TGTGCCAGTAGGGTAGGGGGGAGCACCGGGGAGCTGTTTTTT. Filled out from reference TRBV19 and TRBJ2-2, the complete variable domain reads DGGITQSPKYLFRKEGQNVTLSCEQNLNHDAMYWYRQDPGQGLRLIYYSQIVNDFQKGDIAEGYSVSREKKESFPLTVTSAQKNPTAFYLCASRVGGSTGELFFGEGSRLTVL.

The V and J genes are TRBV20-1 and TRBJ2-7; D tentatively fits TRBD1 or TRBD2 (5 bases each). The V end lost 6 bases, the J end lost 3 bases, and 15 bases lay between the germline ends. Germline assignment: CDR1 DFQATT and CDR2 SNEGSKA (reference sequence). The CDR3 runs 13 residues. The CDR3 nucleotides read TGCAGTGCCCTGTCCCGGGACCTCTACGAGCAGTACTTC. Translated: CSALSRDLYEQYF.

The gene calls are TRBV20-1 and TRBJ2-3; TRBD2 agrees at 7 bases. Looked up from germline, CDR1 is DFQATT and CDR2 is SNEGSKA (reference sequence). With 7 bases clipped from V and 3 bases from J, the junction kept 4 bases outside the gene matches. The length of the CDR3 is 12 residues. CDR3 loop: CSVLGGTDTQYF. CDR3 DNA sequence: TGCAGTGTGCTGGGAGGGACAGATACGCAGTATTTT.

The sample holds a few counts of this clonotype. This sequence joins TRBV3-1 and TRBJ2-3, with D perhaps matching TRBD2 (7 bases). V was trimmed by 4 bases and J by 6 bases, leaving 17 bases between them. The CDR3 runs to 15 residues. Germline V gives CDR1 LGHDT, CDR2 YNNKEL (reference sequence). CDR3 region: CASSPSAGAEDTQYF. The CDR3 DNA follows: TGTGCCAGCAGCCCCTCTGCGGGGGCGGAGGATACGCAGTATTTT.

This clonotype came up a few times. The CDR3 DNA reads as TGTGCCAGCACCGCCGACAGGGGTTACATGAACACTGAAGCTTTCTTT. Translation gives CASTADRGYMNTEAFF. The chain couples TRBV5-4 to TRBJ1-1; TRBD1 matches at 8 bases. The CDR3 is made up of 16 amino acids. Losses at the gene ends were 6 bases for V and 0 bases for J; bases not matched to a gene: 10. From germline, CDR1 is SGHNT and CDR2 YYREEE (reference sequence). The full variable domain, its missing parts supplied by reference TRBV5-4 and TRBJ1-1, is ETGVTQSPTHLIKTRGQQVTLRCSSQSGHNTVSWYQQALGQGPQFIFQYYREEENGRGNFPPRFSGLQFPNYSSELNVNALELDDSALYLCASTADRGYMNTEAFFGQGTRLTVV.

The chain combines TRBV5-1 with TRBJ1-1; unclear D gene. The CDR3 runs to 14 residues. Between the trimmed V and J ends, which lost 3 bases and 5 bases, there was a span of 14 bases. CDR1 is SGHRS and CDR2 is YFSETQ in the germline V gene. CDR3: CASSSIEGWTEAFF. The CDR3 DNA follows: TGCGCCAGCAGCTCTATCGAGGGTTGGACTGAAGCTTTCTTT.

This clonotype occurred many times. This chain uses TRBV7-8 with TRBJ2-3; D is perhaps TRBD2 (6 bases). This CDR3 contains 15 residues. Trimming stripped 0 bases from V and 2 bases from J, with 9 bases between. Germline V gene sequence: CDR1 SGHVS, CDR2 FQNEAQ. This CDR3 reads CASSLAGGDTDTQYF. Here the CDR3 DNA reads TGTGCCAGCAGCTTAGCGGGCGGGGACACAGATACGCAGTATTTT.

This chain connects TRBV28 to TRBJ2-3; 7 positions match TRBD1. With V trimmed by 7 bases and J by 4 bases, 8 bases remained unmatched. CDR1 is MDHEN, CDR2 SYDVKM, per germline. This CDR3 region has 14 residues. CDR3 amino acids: CASNVPQGADTQYF. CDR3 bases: TGTGCCAGCAACGTTCCCCAGGGGGCAGATACGCAGTATTTT.

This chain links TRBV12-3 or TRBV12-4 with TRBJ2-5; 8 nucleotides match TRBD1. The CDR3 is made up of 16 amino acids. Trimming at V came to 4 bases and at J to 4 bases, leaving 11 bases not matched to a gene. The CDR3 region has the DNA TGTGCCAGCAGTTCCCAACCGGGACAGGTGGGAGAGACCCAGTACTTC. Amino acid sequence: CASSSQPGQVGETQYF.